The clone carrying this TCR beta chain was observed a handful of times. The source of the sample is a study of T-cell memory formation after mild COVID-19. One entry per CDR3 protein, called by TCRdb with MiXCR from the 5' RACE reads. Of around 200,000 distinct CDR3 sequences listed, 16% are singletons. V lost 0 bases, J lost 8 bases, and 17 bases lay in between. CDR1 SGHVS and CDR2 FNYEAQ come from the germline V gene. The CDR3 is made up of 16 amino acids. The sample comprised PBMCs or a T cell subset sorted from them (not recorded which). This clonotype was sampled from an adult woman who had mild COVID-19 (a few samples of this study predate the infection). Cell type and time point are not known. The V gene is TRBV7-6, the J gene TRBJ1-3; D uncertain. In nucleotides, the CDR3 is TGTGCCAGCAGCTTAGCGCGTCAGGTCGGATGTGACACCATATATTTT. Its protein product is CASSLARQVGCDTIYF.